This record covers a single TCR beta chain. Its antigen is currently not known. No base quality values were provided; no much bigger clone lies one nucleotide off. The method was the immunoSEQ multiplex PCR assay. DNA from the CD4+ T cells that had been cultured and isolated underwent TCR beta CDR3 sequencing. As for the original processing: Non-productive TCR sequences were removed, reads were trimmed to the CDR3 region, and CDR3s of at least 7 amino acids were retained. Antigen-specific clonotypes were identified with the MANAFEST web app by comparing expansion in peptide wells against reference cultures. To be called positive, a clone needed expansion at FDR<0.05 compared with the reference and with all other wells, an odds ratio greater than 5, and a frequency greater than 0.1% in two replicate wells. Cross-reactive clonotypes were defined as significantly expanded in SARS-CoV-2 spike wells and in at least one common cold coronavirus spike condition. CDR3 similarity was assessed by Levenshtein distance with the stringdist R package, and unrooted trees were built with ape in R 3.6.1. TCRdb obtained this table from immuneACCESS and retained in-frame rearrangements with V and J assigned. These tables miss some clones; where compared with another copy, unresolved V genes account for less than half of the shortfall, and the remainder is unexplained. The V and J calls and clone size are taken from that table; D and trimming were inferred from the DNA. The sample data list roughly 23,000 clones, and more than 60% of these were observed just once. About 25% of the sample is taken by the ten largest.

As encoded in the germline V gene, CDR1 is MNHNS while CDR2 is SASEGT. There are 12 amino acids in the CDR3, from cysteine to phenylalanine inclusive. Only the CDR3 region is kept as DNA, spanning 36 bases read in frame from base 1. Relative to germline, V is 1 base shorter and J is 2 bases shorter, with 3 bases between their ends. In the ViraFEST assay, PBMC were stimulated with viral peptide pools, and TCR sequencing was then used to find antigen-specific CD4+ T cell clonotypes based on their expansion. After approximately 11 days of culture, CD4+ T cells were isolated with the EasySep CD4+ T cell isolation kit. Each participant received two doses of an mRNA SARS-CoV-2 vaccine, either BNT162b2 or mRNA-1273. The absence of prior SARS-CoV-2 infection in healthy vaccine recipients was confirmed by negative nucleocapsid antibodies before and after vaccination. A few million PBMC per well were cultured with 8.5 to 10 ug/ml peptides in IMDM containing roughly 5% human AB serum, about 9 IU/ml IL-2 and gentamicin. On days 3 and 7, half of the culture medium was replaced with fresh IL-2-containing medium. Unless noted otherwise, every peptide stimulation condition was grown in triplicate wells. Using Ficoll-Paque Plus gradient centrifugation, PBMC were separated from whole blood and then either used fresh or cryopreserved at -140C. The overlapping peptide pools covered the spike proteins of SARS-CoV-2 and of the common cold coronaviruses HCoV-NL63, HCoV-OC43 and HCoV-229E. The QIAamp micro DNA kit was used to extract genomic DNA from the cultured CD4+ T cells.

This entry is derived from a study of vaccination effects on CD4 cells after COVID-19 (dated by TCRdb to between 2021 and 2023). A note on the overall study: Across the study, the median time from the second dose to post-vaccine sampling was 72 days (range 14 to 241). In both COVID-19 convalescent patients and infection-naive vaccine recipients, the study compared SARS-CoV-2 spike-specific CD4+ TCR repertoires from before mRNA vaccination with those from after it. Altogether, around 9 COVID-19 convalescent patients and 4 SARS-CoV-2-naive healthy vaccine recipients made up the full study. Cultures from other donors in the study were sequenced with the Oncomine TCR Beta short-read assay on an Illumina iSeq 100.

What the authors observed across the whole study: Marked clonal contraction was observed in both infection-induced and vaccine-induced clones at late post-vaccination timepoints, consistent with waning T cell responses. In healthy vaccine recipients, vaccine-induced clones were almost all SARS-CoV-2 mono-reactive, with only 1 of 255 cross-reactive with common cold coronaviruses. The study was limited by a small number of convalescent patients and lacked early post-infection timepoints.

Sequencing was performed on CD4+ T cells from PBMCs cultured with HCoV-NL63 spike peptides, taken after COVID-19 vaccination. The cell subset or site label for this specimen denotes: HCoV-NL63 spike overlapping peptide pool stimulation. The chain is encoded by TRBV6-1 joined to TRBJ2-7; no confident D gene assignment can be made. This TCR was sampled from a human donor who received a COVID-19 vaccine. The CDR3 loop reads CASSEGPYEQYF. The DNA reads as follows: TGTGCCAGCAGTGAAGGGCCCTACGAGCAGTACTTC.